The entry that follows covers one T cell receptor (beta chain) sequence. Authors' analysis steps: Reference gene primer amplification gave nucleated cell count estimates. Profiled with immunoSEQ multiplex PCR; TCRdb holds only in-frame clones, not every one. From that table come the V and J calls and clone size; the DNA was used to work out D and trimming. The table lists some 270,000 clones, approximately 83% of them singletons. The CDR3 is 14 amino acids. The V gene's germline CDR1 is ENHRY and CDR2 SYGVKD. Germline trimming cut 4 bases from V and 5 bases from J; bases unmatched to any gene: 3. The data derive from a study of blood T cell repertoires in COVID-19. The overall study: Samples representing acute and convalescent COVID-19 were sourced from the United States, Italy and Spain. In each case, the material was cDNA or gDNA derived from T cells, B-cell-depleted T cells, or PBMCs.

The sequencing input was peripheral blood. The rearrangement joins TRBV10-3 to TRBJ2-7, with TRBD2 matching over 12 bases. This clonotype was obtained from a woman in her 70s with acute or convalescent COVID-19. For the CDR3, the DNA is TGTGCCATCAGTGGACTAGCGGGGGACAACGAGCAGTACTTC. Its translation: CAISGLAGDNEQYF.